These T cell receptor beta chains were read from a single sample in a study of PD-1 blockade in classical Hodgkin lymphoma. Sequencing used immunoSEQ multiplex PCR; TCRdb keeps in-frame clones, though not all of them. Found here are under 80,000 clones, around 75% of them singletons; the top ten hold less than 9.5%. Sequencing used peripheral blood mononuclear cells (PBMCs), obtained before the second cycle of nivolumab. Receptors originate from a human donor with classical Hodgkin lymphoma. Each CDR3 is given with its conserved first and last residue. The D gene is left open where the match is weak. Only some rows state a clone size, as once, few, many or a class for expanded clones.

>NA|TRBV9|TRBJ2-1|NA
TGTGCCAGCAGCGCCGGACGGAATACCCGAAATGAGCAGTTCTTC
CASSAGRNTRNEQFF
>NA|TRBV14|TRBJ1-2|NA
TGTGCCAGCAGCCAAGATACGGGACTGATCTATGGCTACACCTTC
CASSQDTGLIYGYTF
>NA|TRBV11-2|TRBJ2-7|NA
TGTGCCAGCAGCTTAGACAGGTTGTCCTACGAGCAGTACTTC
CASSLDRLSYEQYF
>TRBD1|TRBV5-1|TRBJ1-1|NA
TGCGCCAGCAGCGACAGGGCAGGCACTGAAGCTTTCTTT
CASSDRAGTEAFF
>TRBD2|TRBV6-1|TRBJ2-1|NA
TGTGCCAGCAAGGCCGGGACTAGCGGTCTCAATGAGCAGTTCTTC
CASKAGTSGLNEQFF
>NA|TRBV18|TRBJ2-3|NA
TGTGCCAGCTCACTCCGACAGGAGAGAGGGGGCACAGATACGCAGTATTTT
CASSLRQERGGTDTQYF
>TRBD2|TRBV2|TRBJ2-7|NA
TGTGCCAGCAGTCCCTTAACTAGCGGGAGTGTCGAGCAGTACTTC
CASSPLTSGSVEQYF
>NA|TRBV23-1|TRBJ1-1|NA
TGCGCCAGCAGTCATCACAGGGAGGGACCAAACACTGAAGCTTTCTTT
CASSHHREGPNTEAFF
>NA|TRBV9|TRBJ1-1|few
TGTGCCAGCAGCGTAGGCGAGGACACTGAAGCTTTCTTT
CASSVGEDTEAFF
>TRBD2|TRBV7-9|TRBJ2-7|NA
TGTGCCAGCAGCGACCCCGAACTAGCGGGAACCTACGAGCAGTACTTC
CASSDPELAGTYEQYF
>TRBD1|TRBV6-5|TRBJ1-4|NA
TGTGCCAGCAGTCTTCGTTCTGAGGGGGCAAAAAAACTGTTTTTT
CASSLRSEGAKKLFF
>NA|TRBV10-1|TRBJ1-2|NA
TGCGCCAGCAATCCTACAGAAAGGGAGAGGGATAACTATGGCTACACCTTC
CASNPTERERDNYGYTF
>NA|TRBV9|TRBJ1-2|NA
TGTGCCAGCAGCGTAGGGAACTATGGCTACACCTTC
CASSVGNYGYTF
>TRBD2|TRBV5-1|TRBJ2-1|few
TGCGCCAGCAGCTTTCAGGGACTAGCGGGAGTTGAGCAGTTCTTC
CASSFQGLAGVEQFF
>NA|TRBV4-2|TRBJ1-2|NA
TGTGCCAGCAGCTTAGGCCCAGGGGACCTTGTGAGTGGCTACACCTTC
CASSLGPGDLVSGYTF
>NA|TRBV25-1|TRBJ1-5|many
TGTGCCAGCACCCCTACAGAATTCAATCAGCCCCAGCATTTT
CASTPTEFNQPQHF
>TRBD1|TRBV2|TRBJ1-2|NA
TGTGCCAGCAGCGATGACAGGGGTTCTCGAGGCTACACCTTC
CASSDDRGSRGYTF
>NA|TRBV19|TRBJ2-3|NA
TGTGCCAGTAGTAAGGGTGGCACAGATACGCAGTATTTT
CASSKGGTDTQYF
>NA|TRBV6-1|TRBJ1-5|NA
TGTGCCAGCAGTGAATGGAGGGGGCAGCCCCAGCATTTT
CASSEWRGQPQHF
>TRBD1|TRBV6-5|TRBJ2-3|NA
TGTGCCCGACAGACAGGGACAGATACGCAGTATTTT
CARQTGTDTQYF
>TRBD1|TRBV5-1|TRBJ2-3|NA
TGCGCCAGCAGCCTGACAGGGGATTCTAGCACAGATACGCAGTATTTT
CASSLTGDSSTDTQYF
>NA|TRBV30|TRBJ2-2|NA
TGTGCCTGGAGTAAGGGGCAGTGGACCGGGGAGCTGTTTTTT
CAWSKGQWTGELFF
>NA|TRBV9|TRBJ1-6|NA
TGTGCCAGCAGCGAGCGGGACTCCTATAATTCACCCCTCCACTTT
CASSERDSYNSPLHF
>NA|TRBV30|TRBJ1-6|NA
TGTGCCTGGAGTGCCGGACAGAATAATTCACCCCTCCACTTT
CAWSAGQNNSPLHF
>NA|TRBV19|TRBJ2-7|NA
TGTGCCAGTAGTATCCGCCCTTACAACGGCTACGAGCAGTACTTC
CASSIRPYNGYEQYF
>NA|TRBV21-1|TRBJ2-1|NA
TGTGCCAGCAGCAATGGGACTCAAATGGGAGGGACCTTCAATGAGCAGTTCTTC
CASSNGTQMGGTFNEQFF
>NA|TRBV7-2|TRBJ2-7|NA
TGTGCCAGCAGCCCTGCCGTGGGAACCTACGAGCAGTACTTC
CASSPAVGTYEQYF
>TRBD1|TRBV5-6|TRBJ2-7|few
TGTGCCAGCAGCCCTGACAGGGACTACGAGCAGTACTTC
CASSPDRDYEQYF
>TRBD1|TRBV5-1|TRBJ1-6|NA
TGCGCCAGCAGCTTGGAGGGGGCGACCTATAATTCACCCCTCCACTTT
CASSLEGATYNSPLHF
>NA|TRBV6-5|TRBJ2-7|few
TGTGCCAGCAGTTTTGAGTTCTTCTACGAGCAGTACTTC
CASSFEFFYEQYF
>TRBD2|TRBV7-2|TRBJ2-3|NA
TGTGCCAGCAGCTTTCACATAGCGGGGGGGCTGGATACGCAGTATTTT
CASSFHIAGGLDTQYF